These 27 T cell receptor beta chains came from one sample sequenced in a study of T cells in Graves' hyperthyroidism and ophthalmopathy. Amplification yielded TCR beta CDR3 regions, with RNA transcripts as the source. The HTBI primer set was used in a first-round RT-PCR of the TCR CDR3. TCRdb reprocessed the multiplex PCR reads with MiXCR, giving one entry per CDR3 protein. The sample contains around 300,000 distinct CDR3 sequences, about 20% of which appear only once. Sample: blood. These TCRs come from a man aged 25-45 years with Graves' ophthalmopathy.

This clonotype was seen repeatedly, ten times or more. The CDR3 is CASSRDRDRGNNEQFF. The CDR3 DNA is TGCGCCAGCAGCAGAGACCGGGACAGGGGGAACAATGAGCAGTTCTTC. V is TRBV5-1 and J is TRBJ2-1; 11 nucleotides align to TRBD1. The CDR3 runs 16 residues. V was clipped by 4 bases and J by 5 bases; unmatched bases: 8. Germline CDR1 reads SGHRS; CDR2 reads YFSETQ.

The V and J genes are TRBV6-5 and TRBJ1-1, with D possibly TRBD1 on 5 matching bases. V lost 2 bases and J lost 4, with 14 bases in between. CDR1 MNHEY and CDR2 SVGAGI come from the germline V gene. There are 15 residues in the CDR3. CDR3 nucleotides: TGTGCCAGCAGTTACCTGGGGGGGGGGATCACTGAAGCTTTCTTT. It is translated as CASSYLGGGITEAFF.

This clonotype was picked up a small number of times. The chain combines TRBV9 with TRBJ1-6, with D possibly TRBD1 on 5 matching bases. V was clipped by 4 bases and J by 0 bases, with 8 bases between them. CDR1 and CDR2 (germline): SGDLS, YYNGEE. The CDR3 runs 15 residues. The CDR3 nucleotides read TGTGCCAGCAGCCCGGGGCTCTCCTATAATTCACCCCTCCACTTT. Translating it yields CASSPGLSYNSPLHF.

The CDR3 region is CASIRGSLPHEQYF. CDR3 DNA: TGTGCCAGCATTAGGGGGTCTTTACCCCACGAGCAGTACTTC. J is TRBJ2-7 and V is TRBV6-2 or TRBV6-3, with a tentative D call TRBD1 (6 bases). The CDR3 sequence is 14 residues long. Germline V gene data show CDR1 as MNHEY and CDR2 as SVGEGT. V lost 7 bases and J 5 bases, leaving 18 bases between the germline ends.

V is TRBV5-1 and J is TRBJ1-5; D uncertain. V lost 0 bases and J lost 7, with 11 bases in between. The CDR3 sequence is 14 residues long. Germline-derived CDR1 and CDR2 are SGHRS and YFSETQ. CDR3 in amino acids: CASSLEGSDQPQHF. The CDR3 DNA sequence: TGCGCCAGCAGCTTGGAGGGCTCCGACCAGCCCCAGCATTTT.

The rearrangement links TRBV19 to TRBJ2-1, with TRBD2 matching 11 bases. V dropped 7 bases and J dropped 6; count of bases not matched to a gene: 8. This CDR3 is 15 amino acids long. The germline gives CDR1 LNHDA, CDR2 SQIVND (reference sequence). CDR3 region: CASTPGLAVFNEQFF. The CDR3, as DNA: TGTGCCAGTACCCCGGGACTAGCGGTCTTCAATGAGCAGTTCTTC.

Of note for this clonotype: Being one base from a much bigger clone, this may be a read error. The rearrangement joins TRBV11-3 to TRBJ2-1; 7 bases are shared with TRBD2. The CDR3 totals 19 residues. Germline-derived CDR1 and CDR2 are SGHNT and YENEEA. CDR3 nucleotide sequence: TGTGCCAGCAGCTCGCCCCGCGGCCGGGGTAGCGGGCTTTACAATGAGCGGTTCTTC. Its protein product is CASSSPRGRGSGLYNERFF.

This clonotype was observed a few times. This sequence joins TRBV20-1 and TRBJ2-7; 9 nucleotides match TRBD2. The CDR3 spans 13 residues. Trimming cost V 3 bases and J 5 bases; bases outside gene matches: 5. From germline, CDR1 is DFQATT and CDR2 SNEGSKA (reference sequence). The DNA of the CDR3 is TGCAGTGCTAGGGCTAGCGGGACCGACGAGCAGTACTTC. Amino acids: CSARASGTDEQYF.

The rearrangement joins TRBV6-1 to TRBJ1-2; 10 nucleotides align to TRBD1. Germline CDR1 MNHNS, CDR2 SASEGT. J gave up 5 bases and V 3 bases, and 3 bases lay outside the gene matches. There are 14 residues in the CDR3. The CDR3 region is CASSDDRGLYGYTF. The CDR3 bases are TGTGCCAGCAGTGATGACAGGGGGCTTTATGGCTACACCTTC.

The table lists this clonotype with many counts. V is TRBV12-3 or TRBV12-4 and J is TRBJ2-7, with D possibly being TRBD1 (6 bases). Trimming removed 8 bases at V and 3 bases at J, with 14 bases between. The CDR3 contains 13 residues. The DNA for the CDR3 is TGTGCCAGCGTTCCGACAGGCGGCTACGAGCAGTACTTC. The encoded protein is CASVPTGGYEQYF.

V usage is TRBV12-3 or TRBV12-4 and J usage is TRBJ2-3; 12 bases match TRBD2. Trimming removed 6 bases from V and 5 bases from J; junction bases left unmatched: 12. CDR3 length: 17 residues. As DNA, the CDR3 is TGTGCCAGCAGCTTGACTAGCGGGAGAAGAGGGTTAGATACGCAGTATTTT. Translated, it gives CASSLTSGRRGLDTQYF.

This clonotype was seen repeatedly, ten times or more. The chain carries TRBV11-2 and TRBJ1-1; D ambiguous. CDR1 and CDR2 (germline): SGHAT, FQNNGV. The V and J ends lost 0 bases and 11 bases respectively, with 16 bases between them. This CDR3 comprises 14 residues. In nucleotides, the CDR3 is TGTGCCAGCAGCTTAGAGAGGTCTGCGAGGGTCGCTTTCTTT. This sequence encodes CASSLERSARVAFF.

This clonotype was counted only a few times. The gene calls are TRBV11-2 and TRBJ2-7, with 10 bases that match TRBD1. From germline, CDR1 is SGHAT and CDR2 FQNNGV. With 4 bases clipped from V and 3 bases from J, the junction kept 12 bases outside the gene matches. The CDR3 totals 17 residues. The CDR3 coding sequence is TGTGCCAGCAGCTCACAACCGAGACAGGGGGCTTTCTACGAGCAGTACTTC. Protein sequence: CASSSQPRQGAFYEQYF.

This clonotype was detected ten times or more. The rearrangement joins TRBV3-1 to TRBJ2-7; tentatively, D is TRBD2 (5 bases). Trimming removed 0 bases from V and 3 bases from J, with 12 bases in between. The germline CDR1 and CDR2 sequences are LGHDT and YNNKEL (reference sequence). This CDR3 is 15 amino acids long. DNA of the CDR3: TGTGCCAGCAGCCAAGATGGGGTGGACTTCTACGAGCAGTACTTC. It encodes CASSQDGVDFYEQYF.

This clonotype was seen a handful of times. The rearrangement joins TRBV7-6 to TRBJ1-6; TRBD1 aligns across 8 bases. Unmatched junction bases numbered 5, after V lost 5 bases and J lost 5 bases. Per the germline V gene, CDR1 is SGHVS and CDR2 is FNYEAQ. CDR3 length: 15 residues. The CDR3 here is CASSLQGQDNSPLHF. For the CDR3, the DNA is TGTGCCAGCAGCCTTCAGGGACAGGATAATTCACCCCTCCACTTT.

This clonotype appeared many times. The chain couples TRBV11-3 to TRBJ2-1; 13 bases agree with TRBD2. The CDR3 extends over 15 amino acids. V trimming: 7 bases; J trimming: 10 bases; junction bases outside the gene matches: 10. The germline gives CDR1 SGHNT, CDR2 YENEEA. CDR3 DNA: TGTGCCAGCAAGACCGGACTAGCGGGAGCGGGAGAGCAGTTCTTC. Its protein product is CASKTGLAGAGEQFF.

This clonotype was seen only a few times. The V call is TRBV3-1, the J call TRBJ2-7, with 8 bases that match TRBD1. V gave up 0 bases and J gave up 2 bases; unmatched junction bases: 3. CDR1 LGHDT and CDR2 YNNKEL come from the germline V gene (reference sequence). CDR3 length: 15 residues. CDR3 amino acids: CASSQESGGTYEQYF. As DNA, the CDR3 is TGTGCCAGCAGCCAAGAATCAGGGGGCACCTACGAGCAGTACTTC.

On this clonotype: One base away lies a much larger clone, so this may be a sequencing read error. The chain uses TRBV11-1 and TRBJ2-1; D might be TRBD1 (5 bases). Germline V gene sequence: CDR1 SGHAT, CDR2 FQDESV (reference sequence). The CDR3 extends over 15 amino acids. The V end was cut by 3 bases, the J end by 0 bases, with 9 bases between. The CDR3 region is CASSLTESSYNEQFF. As DNA, the CDR3 is TGTGCCAGCAGCTTGACAGAAAGCTCCTACAATGAGCAGTTCTTC.

This sequence joins TRBV20-1 and TRBJ2-1; 8 nucleotides match TRBD2. Germline CDR1 DFQATT, CDR2 SNEGSKA (reference sequence). This CDR3 has 16 residues. V gave up 1 base and J gave up 6 bases; unmatched junction bases: 11. CDR3 protein: CSARALGTRFANEQFF. In nucleotides, the CDR3 is TGCAGTGCTAGAGCTTTAGGGACTAGATTTGCCAATGAGCAGTTCTTC.

This chain joins TRBV9 and TRBJ2-1, with no clear D. Germline assignment: CDR1 SGDLS and CDR2 YYNGEE. V was shortened by 0 bases and J by 7 bases, with 8 bases between the two germline ends. This CDR3 spans 13 amino acids. CDR3 loop: CASSVAPENEQFF. The CDR3 DNA reads as TGTGCCAGCAGCGTAGCCCCTGAGAATGAGCAGTTCTTC.

Many counts were recorded for this clonotype. The chain is built from TRBV6-2 or TRBV6-3 and TRBJ2-3, with D uncertain. The V end was cut by 0 bases, the J end by 5 bases, with 12 bases between. Germline CDR1 MNHEY, CDR2 SVGEGT. The CDR3 runs 15 residues. CDR3 DNA: TGTGCCAGCAGTTACTCCCGAGGTCGCGGAGATACGCAGTATTTT. It translates to CASSYSRGRGDTQYF.

In this sample, this clonotype turned up many times. This sequence joins TRBV12-3 or TRBV12-4 and TRBJ1-2; 8 nucleotides line up with TRBD1. The CDR3 is 13 residues long. The V gene end was trimmed by 6 bases and the J gene end by 4 bases; junction bases not matched to a gene: 4. CDR3 sequence: CASSTDRGYGYTF. CDR3 nucleotide sequence: TGTGCCAGCAGCACAGACAGGGGCTATGGCTACACCTTC.

This clonotype was seen repeatedly, ten times or more. This sequence joins TRBV11-2 and TRBJ2-2; 14 nucleotides match TRBD2. Germline V lookup: CDR1 SGHAT, CDR2 FQNNGV. The J segment lost 0 bases and the V segment lost 5 bases, leaving 5 bases of the junction unmatched. There are 18 residues in the CDR3. The DNA of the CDR3 is TGTGCCAGCAGCCTGGGACTAGCGGGGGCCGCGAACACCGGGGAGCTGTTTTTT. Translated: CASSLGLAGAANTGELFF.

This clonotype showed up just a few times. The V call is TRBV10-1, the J call TRBJ1-1; D gene unclear. This CDR3 is built from 14 residues. Germline loops: CDR1 WNHNN, CDR2 SYGVQD (reference sequence). Trimming cost V 2 bases and J 0 bases, with 7 bases left between them. The DNA for the CDR3 is TGCGCCAGCAGTGAGAATGAGGTGAACACTGAAGCTTTCTTT. It codes for CASSENEVNTEAFF.

V and J are TRBV7-6 and TRBJ2-7; no clear D. The germline V and J ends were trimmed by 5 bases and 2 bases, with 16 bases remaining between them. Germline loops: CDR1 SGHVS, CDR2 FNYEAQ. The CDR3 runs to 15 residues. CDR3: CASSPPAVPPYEQYF. In DNA form, the CDR3 reads TGTGCCAGCAGCCCTCCTGCAGTCCCACCCTACGAGCAGTACTTC.

The chain couples TRBV18 to TRBJ2-2, with D possibly matching TRBD1 (5 bases). CDR1 KGHSH and CDR2 LQKENI come from the germline V gene. This CDR3 spans 16 amino acids. The V end was cut by 3 bases, the J end by 8 bases, with 19 bases between. CDR3 bases: TGTGCCAGCTCACCGCAGGGATCCCTACCCACAGGGGAGCTGTTTTTT. This sequence encodes CASSPQGSLPTGELFF.

This clonotype has a handful of counts. The J gene is TRBJ2-2, the V gene TRBV2; 8 bases agree with TRBD2. V lost 5 bases and J lost 5; bases outside the gene matches: 7. Germline CDR1 and CDR2: SNHLY and FYNNEI. The CDR3 spans 15 residues. The CDR3 spells CASSLSGGRTGELFF. In nucleotides, the CDR3 is TGTGCCAGCAGTTTGAGCGGGGGAAGGACCGGGGAGCTGTTTTTT. Full variable domain (rest looked up from reference TRBV2 and TRBJ2-2): EPEVTQTPSHQVTQMGQEVILRCVPISNHLYFYWYRQILGQKVEFLVSFYNNEISEKSEIFDDQFSVERPDGSNFTLKIRSTKLEDSAMYFCASSLSGGRTGELFFGEGSRLTVL.